This TCR beta chain was obtained from a study of shared clonotypes between healthy human individuals. Overall study findings and caveats: Clonotypes that were shared across a handful of donors made up 4% to 6% of naive CD4 clonotypes. Though the depth was large, rarefaction showed that sorted-subset sequencing was incomplete.

TCRdb keeps only in-frame clones here, not all; method: immunoSEQ multiplex PCR. The table has approximately 2,000,000 clones, around 95% seen once; the top ten hold more than 1.5%. With respect to this clone: The antigen is unknown.

The naive CD8 fraction comprised CD45RO-negative cells positively selected for CCR7 and excluded terminally differentiated effector memory CD45RA+ cells. Donors had no recently reported acute infections or vaccinations and were HIV-negative. This receptor was obtained from a man aged 18 to 30 in good health. Some clones in this sample may be carry-over from other donors' samples. Sequencing input: naive CD8+ T cells from PBMCs.

CDR3 amino acids: CASTGDRGDTGELFF. The CDR3 bases are TGTGCCAGTACTGGTGACAGGGGAGACACCGGGGAGCTGTTTTTT. The chain links TRBV19 to TRBJ2-2, with 8 nucleotides matching TRBD1. Germline V gene data show CDR1 as LNHDA and CDR2 as SQIVND (reference sequence). Germline trimming cut 7 bases from V and 3 bases from J; bases unmatched to any gene: 7. The CDR3 is 15 residues long.